Listed here are 5 T cell receptor beta chains from one sample, sequenced in a study of cytomegalovirus exposure and HLA in healthy donors. A multiplex PCR was run with 60 Vbeta primers and 13 Jbeta primers. Generated by immunoSEQ multiplex PCR, the TCRdb table keeps only in-frame clones and is missing some. The sample contains some 160,000 clones, about 85% of which appear only once. Sequencing was done on a sample of PBMCs. Receptors were obtained from a young man in good health and CMV-seropositive.

This clone was counted a single time. J is TRBJ2-2 and V is TRBV25-1; 11 positions match TRBD2. V was clipped by 5 bases and J by 4 bases; unmatched bases: 6. CDR3 length: 16 amino acids. Germline CDR1 MGHDK, CDR2 SYGVNS. CDR3 in amino acids: CASSSTSGSTTGELFF. CDR3 bases: TGTGCCAGCAGTAGTACTAGCGGGAGTACCACCGGGGAGCTGTTTTTT.

The gene calls are TRBV5-1 and TRBJ2-7; 8 nucleotides match TRBD1. CDR1 and CDR2 from the germline V gene are SGHRS and YFSETQ. With V trimmed by 3 bases and J by 4 bases, 6 bases remained unmatched. This CDR3 has 14 amino acids. CDR3 in DNA: TGCGCCAGCAGCTCCTGGACAGGGTCGTACGAGCAGTACTTC. Translation gives CASSSWTGSYEQYF.

The J gene is TRBJ2-5, the V gene TRBV7-9; 11 nucleotides line up with TRBD2. The CDR3 runs 16 residues. Trimming took 3 bases from V and 5 from J; bases not matched to a gene: 8. CDR1 and CDR2 (germline): SEHNR, FQNEAQ (reference sequence). The DNA of the CDR3 is TGTGCCAGCAGCTTTACTAGCGGGAGCTATTTGGAGACCCAGTACTTC. This encodes CASSFTSGSYLETQYF.

The chain is built from TRBV7-9 and TRBJ1-1; a weak D match, TRBD1 (5 bases). Germline CDR1 is SEHNR and CDR2 is FQNEAQ (reference sequence). The V and J ends lost 5 bases and 0 bases respectively, with 16 bases between them. This CDR3 region has 16 residues. CDR3 loop: CASSHLHRGMNTEAFF. Here the CDR3 DNA reads TGTGCCAGCAGCCACCTTCATAGGGGTATGAACACTGAAGCTTTCTTT.

The V and J genes are TRBV6-6 and TRBJ1-2; D gene ambiguous. Trimming removed 4 bases from V and 3 bases from J, with 18 bases in between. In germline, CDR1 is MNHNY, CDR2 SVGAGI (reference sequence). The CDR3 consists of 16 residues. In nucleotides, the CDR3 is TGTGCCAGCAGTTCTATTACTTTCCCATCCTACTATGGCTACACCTTC. Translating gives CASSSITFPSYYGYTF.